The clone carrying this TCR beta chain has just a few counts. How the authors handled the data: Cell counts per sample came from amplifying reference gene primers. TCRdb's copy holds only in-frame clones and misses some; the assay was immunoSEQ multiplex PCR. The V and J calls and the clone size are those of that table, but D and trimming were determined from the DNA. The data contain roughly 84,000 clones, around four fifths of them seen just once; the ten biggest clones take up about 18%. The CDR3 is made up of 17 amino acids. Germline values: CDR1 SGHRS, CDR2 YFSETQ. V shed 4 bases, J shed 1 base, and the junction held 11 bases outside the gene matches. The data belong to a study of blood T cell repertoires in COVID-19. Study-wide background: Samples representing acute and convalescent COVID-19 were sourced from the United States, Italy and Spain. Nucleic acid was either cDNA or gDNA, and it came from T cells, B-cell-depleted T cells, or PBMCs.

The origin of this receptor is an older man with active or convalescent COVID-19. Sequencing used peripheral blood. The chain has TRBV5-1 and TRBJ2-3; 8 nucleotides line up with TRBD2. In DNA form, the CDR3 reads TGCGCCAGCAGCCCCCAAAACAGCGGGAGCGGCACAGATACGCAGTATTTT. Its translation is CASSPQNSGSGTDTQYF.